The 20 T cell receptor beta chains reported below all come from one sample, sequenced in a study of CD8 T cells in Susac syndrome. Random hexamers served to reverse transcribe about 0.45 to 1 ug RNA. TCRdb analysed the immunoSEQ multiplex PCR reads with MiXCR anew, one entry per CDR3 protein. Among 120,000 or so distinct CDR3 sequences listed, under 96% were seen once. The sample taken for sequencing was CD4+ T cells from PBMCs. The receptors were gathered from a human donor with Susac syndrome.

This sequence joins TRBV4-2 and TRBJ1-2; no clear D. Germline assignment: CDR1 LGHNA and CDR2 YNFKEQ. The V gene lost 0 bases and the J gene lost 5 bases, with 16 bases spanning the gap. This CDR3 has 16 residues. DNA of the CDR3: TGTGCCAGCAGCCAAGAGTCTCTTATCGACACATATGGCTACACCTTC. It yields the protein CASSQESLIDTYGYTF.

The chain links TRBV3-1 to TRBJ2-3; D uncertain. With 3 bases removed from V and 0 bases from J, the gap between germline ends came to 1 base. Germline V gene data show CDR1 as LGHDT and CDR2 as YNNKEL (reference sequence). This CDR3 region has 12 residues. DNA of the CDR3: TGTGCCAGCAGCCAGAGCACAGATACGCAGTATTTT. Amino acid sequence: CASSQSTDTQYF.

This clonotype showed up just a few times. The chain joins TRBV2 to TRBJ2-3, with D uncertain. In germline, CDR1 is SNHLY, CDR2 FYNNEI. The length of the CDR3 is 11 residues. With 5 bases removed from V and 3 bases from J, the gap between germline ends came to 3 bases. CDR3 DNA sequence: TGTGCCAGCAGTTTTACAGATACGCAGTATTTT. It codes for CASSFTDTQYF.

V and J are TRBV6-2 or TRBV6-3 and TRBJ2-1; 8 bases are a match to TRBD2. The V gene's germline CDR1 is MNHEY and CDR2 SVGEGT. The junction had 8 bases not matched to a gene; V was cut back by 2 bases and J by 8 bases. This CDR3 region has 15 residues. The CDR3: CASSYDLLAAHEQFF. DNA for the CDR3: TGTGCCAGCAGTTACGATTTACTAGCGGCGCATGAGCAGTTCTTC.

The chain joins TRBV7-2 to TRBJ2-7, with TRBD1 as a possible D gene (5 bases). The CDR3 runs 13 residues. Per the germline V gene, CDR1 is SGHTA and CDR2 is FQGNSA. The ends were cut back, 1 base at V and 6 bases at J, with 10 bases in the middle. The chain's CDR3 is CASSLVPRVEQYF. As DNA, the CDR3 is TGTGCCAGCAGCTTAGTCCCCAGGGTCGAGCAGTACTTC.

The chain is built from TRBV30 and TRBJ1-2; TRBD1 is a possible D gene (5 bases). Germline V CDR1 and CDR2: GTSNPN, SVGIG (reference sequence). V lost 8 bases to trimming and J lost 6 bases, with 16 bases between them. The CDR3 spans 12 residues. The CDR3 reads CARQRGSHGYTF. CDR3 DNA: TGTGCCCGCCAAAGGGGTTCCCATGGCTACACCTTC.

The chain carries TRBV19 and TRBJ1-5; no clear D. Germline values: CDR1 LNHDA, CDR2 SQIVND (reference sequence). V was clipped by 6 bases and J by 7 bases, with 19 bases between them. This CDR3 comprises 15 residues. The CDR3: CASRETDGKAQPQHF. The CDR3 DNA reads TGTGCCAGTAGAGAGACGGACGGGAAGGCGCAGCCCCAGCATTTT.

This chain uses TRBV30 with TRBJ1-2; D uncertain. In germline, CDR1 is GTSNPN, CDR2 SVGIG (reference sequence). CDR3 length: 14 amino acids. V was trimmed by 1 base and J by 7 bases, leaving 16 bases between them. The CDR3 loop reads CAWSAGPGGRGYTF. The DNA of the CDR3 is TGTGCCTGGAGTGCTGGGCCAGGCGGGCGTGGCTACACCTTC.

The chain combines TRBV6-5 with TRBJ2-7, with 10 bases that match TRBD2. The CDR3 length is 15 residues. Germline values: CDR1 MNHEY, CDR2 SVGAGI. The junction had 11 bases not matched to a gene; V was cut back by 7 bases and J by 5 bases. The CDR3 region has the DNA TGTGCCAGCACCTTACGGCTAGCGGGAGACCACGAGCAGTACTTC. Protein sequence: CASTLRLAGDHEQYF.

The chain combines TRBV7-2 with TRBJ1-1, with unresolved D. This CDR3 has 13 amino acids. Germline V gives CDR1 SGHTA, CDR2 FQGNSA. Trimming removed 5 bases at V and 4 bases at J, with 11 bases between. In nucleotides, the CDR3 is TGTGCCAGCAGCACACGCGCTGGCACTGAAGCTTTCTTT. Its translation is CASSTRAGTEAFF.

This chain connects TRBV29-1 to TRBJ1-2, with 9 positions matching TRBD1. Germline V lookup: CDR1 SQVTM, CDR2 ANQGSEA. The CDR3 has 14 residues. The J segment lost 3 bases and the V segment lost 5 bases, leaving 7 bases of the junction unmatched. The CDR3 bases are TGCAGCGTTACCCGGACAGGGGCTGACTATGGCTACACCTTC. Translation: CSVTRTGADYGYTF.

This sequence joins TRBV5-4 and TRBJ2-1; D is ambiguous. Germline V CDR1 and CDR2: SGHNT, YYREEE (reference sequence). V dropped 3 bases and J dropped 7 bases, with 11 bases sitting between them. This CDR3 spans 13 amino acids. The CDR3: CASSSSGLNEQFF. The CDR3 DNA reads TGTGCCAGCAGCTCTAGTGGGCTAAATGAGCAGTTCTTC.

V is TRBV20-1 and J is TRBJ2-7, with TRBD1 matching 9 bases. The V segment lost 5 bases and the J segment 5 bases; nucleotides outside the gene matches: 7. The CDR3 has 13 residues. CDR1 is DFQATT and CDR2 is SNEGSKA in the germline V gene (reference sequence). This CDR3 reads CSARGQGIHEQYF. CDR3 sequence (DNA): TGCAGTGCTCGCGGACAGGGGATCCACGAGCAGTACTTC.

The V call is TRBV20-1, the J call TRBJ1-1; D possibly corresponds to TRBD1 (6 bases). With 6 bases removed from V and 4 bases from J, the gap between germline ends came to 18 bases. Germline values: CDR1 DFQATT, CDR2 SNEGSKA (reference sequence). CDR3 size: 14 residues. CDR3: CSASQGNMGTEAFF. CDR3 nucleotide sequence: TGCAGTGCGAGCCAGGGGAACATGGGCACTGAAGCTTTCTTT.

V and J are TRBV5-6 and TRBJ2-2; D possibly corresponds to TRBD1 (5 bases). This CDR3 spans 17 amino acids. Per the germline V gene, CDR1 is SGHDT and CDR2 is YYEEEE. Trimming cost V 2 bases and J 0 bases, with 14 bases left between them. The CDR3 loop reads CASSFVGAGTNTGELFF. For the CDR3, the DNA is TGTGCCAGCAGCTTTGTAGGGGCAGGCACGAACACCGGGGAGCTGTTTTTT.

The chain couples TRBV20-1 to TRBJ2-5, with a possible D match to TRBD1 (5 bases). The V end was cut by 3 bases, the J end by 5 bases, with 16 bases between. CDR1 is DFQATT and CDR2 is SNEGSKA in the germline V gene (reference sequence). The CDR3 has 14 residues. Written as DNA, the CDR3 is TGCAGTGCTAGTTTGGGGCCGGAACCGGAGACCCAGTACTTC. It encodes CSASLGPEPETQYF.

CDR3 DNA: TGTGCCAGCAGCTTCTTAGGCGGTTCCAGGGGGGATGGCTACACCTTC. Translated, it gives CASSFLGGSRGDGYTF. V is TRBV5-6 and J is TRBJ1-2; 7 bases are shared with TRBD1. The CDR3 is 16 residues long. The V gene's germline CDR1 is SGHDT and CDR2 YYEEEE. The trim removed 2 bases at V and 6 bases at J, leaving 13 bases unmatched.

The rearrangement joins TRBV29-1 to TRBJ1-1; D is possibly TRBD1 (6 bases). The V end lost 1 base, the J end lost 6 bases, and 12 bases lay between the germline ends. The CDR3 is made up of 13 amino acids. Germline lookup yields CDR1 SQVTM and CDR2 ANQGSEA. The chain's CDR3 is CSVEAWGGPEAFF. The CDR3 nucleotides are TGCAGCGTTGAAGCCTGGGGGGGCCCTGAAGCTTTCTTT.

This clonotype was recorded only once. The chain is built from TRBV5-6 and TRBJ2-3, with D uncertain. The CDR3 extends over 13 amino acids. V was pared by 4 bases and J by 2 bases, with 8 bases between. From germline, CDR1 is SGHDT and CDR2 YYEEEE. The CDR3: CASSPPDTDTQYF. CDR3 sequence (DNA): TGTGCCAGCAGCCCCCCCGACACAGATACGCAGTATTTT.

The chain combines TRBV24-1 with TRBJ2-7, with TRBD2 matching 9 bases. Trimming took 1 base from V and 3 from J; bases not matched to a gene: 6. There are 16 residues in the CDR3. Germline V gives CDR1 KGHDR, CDR2 SFDVKD. The CDR3 DNA reads TGTGCCACCAGTGATTTACGCGGGAGGGAGAACTACGAGCAGTACTTC. Encoded protein: CATSDLRGRENYEQYF.